This TCR beta chain was obtained from a study of CD8+CD57+ T cells in acquired aplastic anemia. As for the study in general: Recorded DNA amounts for sorted CD4+ and CD8+ cells had an average of 3.2 ug. Study conclusions and caveats: Overlapping CD8+ CDR3 repertoires of patients and controls contained some 30 shared sequences.

Profiling of TCR beta VDJ combinations and CDR3 sequences used genomic DNA as template. TCRdb analysed the reads with MiXCR anew, one entry per CDR3 protein. The table has 42,000 or so distinct CDR3 sequences, roughly 65% seen once. About this clonotype itself: The antigen remains undetermined.

Germline lookup yields CDR1 SQVTM and CDR2 ANQGSEA. With 4 bases removed from V and 4 bases from J, the gap between germline ends came to 10 bases. The CDR3 is 12 amino acids. The specimen was sorted CD4+, CD8+, or CD8+CD57+ T cells (not recorded which) from PBMCs. This clonotype was obtained from a human donor in good health, serving as a control. V is TRBV29-1 and J is TRBJ1-2, with D possibly being TRBD1 (5 bases). This CDR3 is CSVGKGVYGYTF. CDR3 coding DNA: TGCAGCGTTGGGAAAGGGGTCTATGGCTACACCTTC.